This T cell receptor beta chain emerged from a study of cytomegalovirus exposure and HLA in healthy donors. Study-level findings and limits: Previously analyzed data showed that most TCR beta V segments were productive at a frequency of about 87% or about 30%. Rare sequences made up most TCRs, while some public TCRs were found in many donors. TCR beta sequences numbering 16,951 were associated with HLA alleles at 0.05 false discovery rate in a later analysis.

This PCR relied on a set of 60 Vbeta primers and 13 Jbeta primers. The method was immunoSEQ multiplex PCR; TCRdb's version includes in-frame clones alone and lacks a portion of them. The sample yields 150,000 to 200,000 clones, just under 80% seen once. This CDR3 has 13 residues. Between the trimmed V and J ends, which lost 1 base and 4 bases, there was a span of 7 bases. Germline V gene lookup returns CDR1 SEHNR and CDR2 FQNEAQ (reference sequence). This clone was picked up one time. Its target is not known. Donors counted as nominally healthy when sampled, yet unrecorded immune exposures were likely.

The sample was PBMCs. This sequence was found in a young man in good health and CMV-seropositive. The rearrangement uses TRBV7-9 and TRBJ1-2; D ambiguous. The CDR3 DNA is TGTGCCAGCAGCTTAGGTGGCAGCTATGGCTACACCTTC. This gives the protein CASSLGGSYGYTF.